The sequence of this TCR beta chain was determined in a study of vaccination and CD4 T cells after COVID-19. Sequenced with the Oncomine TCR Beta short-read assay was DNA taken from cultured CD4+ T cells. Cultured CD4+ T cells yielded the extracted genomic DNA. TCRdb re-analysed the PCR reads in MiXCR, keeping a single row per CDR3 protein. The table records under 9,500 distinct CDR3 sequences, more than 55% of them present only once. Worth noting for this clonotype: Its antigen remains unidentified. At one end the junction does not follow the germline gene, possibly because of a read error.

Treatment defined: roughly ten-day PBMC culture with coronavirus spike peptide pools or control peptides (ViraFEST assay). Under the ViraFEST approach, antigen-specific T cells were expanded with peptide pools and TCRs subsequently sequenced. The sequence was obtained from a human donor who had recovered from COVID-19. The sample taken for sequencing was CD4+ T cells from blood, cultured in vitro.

The CDR3 here is CASSPPREGGDF. DNA for the CDR3: TGTGCCAGCTCACCACCACGAGAAGGGGGCGACTTC. The chain couples TRBV18 to TRBJ1-2; TRBD1 matches 7 bases. The V gene's germline CDR1 is KGHSH and CDR2 LQKENI. The CDR3 loop spans 12 amino acids.